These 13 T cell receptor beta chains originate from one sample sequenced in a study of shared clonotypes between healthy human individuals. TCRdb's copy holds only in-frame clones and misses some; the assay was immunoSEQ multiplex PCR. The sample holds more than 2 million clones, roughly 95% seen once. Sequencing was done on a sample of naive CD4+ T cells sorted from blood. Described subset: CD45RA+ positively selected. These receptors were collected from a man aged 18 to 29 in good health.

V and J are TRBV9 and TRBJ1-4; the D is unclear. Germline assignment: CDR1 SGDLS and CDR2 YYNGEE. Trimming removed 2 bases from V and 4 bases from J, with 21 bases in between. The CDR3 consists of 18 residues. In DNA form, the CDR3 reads TGTGCCAGCAGCGTGGGTCCGGAACCTGGAAGCTTTAATGAAAAACTGTTTTTT. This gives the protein CASSVGPEPGSFNEKLFF.

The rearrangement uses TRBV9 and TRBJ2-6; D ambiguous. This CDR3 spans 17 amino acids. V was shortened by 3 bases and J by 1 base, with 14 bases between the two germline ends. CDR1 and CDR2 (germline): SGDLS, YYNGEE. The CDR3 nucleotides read TGTGCCAGCAGCGAGATCCCCAGGAAGTCTGGGGCCAACGTCCTGACTTTC. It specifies CASSEIPRKSGANVLTF.

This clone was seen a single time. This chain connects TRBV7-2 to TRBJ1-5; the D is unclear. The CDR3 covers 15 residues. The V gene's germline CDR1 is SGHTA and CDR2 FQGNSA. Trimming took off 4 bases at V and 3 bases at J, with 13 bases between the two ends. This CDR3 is CASSSAWGYNQPQHF. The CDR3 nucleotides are TGTGCCAGCAGCTCCGCTTGGGGATACAATCAGCCCCAGCATTTT.

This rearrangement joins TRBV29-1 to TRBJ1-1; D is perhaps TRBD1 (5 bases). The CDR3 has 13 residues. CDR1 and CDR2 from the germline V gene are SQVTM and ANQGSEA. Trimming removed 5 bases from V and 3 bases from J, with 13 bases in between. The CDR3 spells CSVSGGGDTEAFF. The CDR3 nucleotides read TGCAGCGTTTCGGGGGGAGGAGACACTGAAGCTTTCTTT.

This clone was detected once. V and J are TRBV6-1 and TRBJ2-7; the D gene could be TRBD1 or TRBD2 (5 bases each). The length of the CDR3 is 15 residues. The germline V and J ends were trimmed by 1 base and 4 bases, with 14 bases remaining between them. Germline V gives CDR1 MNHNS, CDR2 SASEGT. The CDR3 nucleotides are TGTGCCAGCAGTGAAGGGTCATACAGGACTTACGAGCAGTACTTC. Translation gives CASSEGSYRTYEQYF.

The CDR3 nucleotides read TGTGCCAGCAGTGAATCAACTAGCGGGGGTTTTTCCTACAATGAGCAGTTCTTC. Amino acid sequence: CASSESTSGGFSYNEQFF. The chain is built from TRBV6-1 and TRBJ2-1; 11 nucleotides match TRBD2. V was clipped by 2 bases and J by 1 base; unmatched bases: 7. CDR3 length: 18 amino acids. Germline V lookup: CDR1 MNHNS, CDR2 SASEGT.

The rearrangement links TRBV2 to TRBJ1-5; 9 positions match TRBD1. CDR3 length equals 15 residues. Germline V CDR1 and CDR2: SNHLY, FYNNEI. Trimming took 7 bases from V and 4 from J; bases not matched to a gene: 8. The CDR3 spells CASKTRTGENQPQHF. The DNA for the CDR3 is TGTGCCAGCAAGACTCGGACAGGGGAGAATCAGCCCCAGCATTTT.

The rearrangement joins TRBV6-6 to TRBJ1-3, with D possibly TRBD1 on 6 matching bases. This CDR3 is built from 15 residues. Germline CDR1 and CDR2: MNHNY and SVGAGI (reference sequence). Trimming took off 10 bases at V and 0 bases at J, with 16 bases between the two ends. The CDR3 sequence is CATRTGLNSGNTIYF. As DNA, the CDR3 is TGTGCCACTCGTACAGGGCTCAACTCTGGAAACACCATATATTTT.

DNA of the CDR3: TGCGCCAGCAGCTTGGGTGGTCGAGGGGGCTACGAGCAGTACTTC. Protein: CASSLGGRGGYEQYF. V usage is TRBV5-1 and J usage is TRBJ2-7; TRBD1 is a possible D gene (6 bases). V lost 0 bases, J lost 3 bases, and 13 bases lay in between. This CDR3 contains 15 residues. CDR1 and CDR2 from the germline V gene are SGHRS and YFSETQ.

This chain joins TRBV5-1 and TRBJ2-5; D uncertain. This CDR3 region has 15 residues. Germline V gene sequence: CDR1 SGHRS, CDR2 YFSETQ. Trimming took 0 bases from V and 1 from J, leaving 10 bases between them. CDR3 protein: CASSLDSRPQETQYF. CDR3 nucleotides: TGCGCCAGCAGCTTGGATTCCAGACCCCAAGAGACCCAGTACTTC.

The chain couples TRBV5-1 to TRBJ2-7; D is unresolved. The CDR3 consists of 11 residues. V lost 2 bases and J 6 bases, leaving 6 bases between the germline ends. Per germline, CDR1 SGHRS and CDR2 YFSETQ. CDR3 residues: CASSFLGEQYF. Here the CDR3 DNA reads TGCGCCAGCAGCTTCCTGGGCGAGCAGTACTTC.

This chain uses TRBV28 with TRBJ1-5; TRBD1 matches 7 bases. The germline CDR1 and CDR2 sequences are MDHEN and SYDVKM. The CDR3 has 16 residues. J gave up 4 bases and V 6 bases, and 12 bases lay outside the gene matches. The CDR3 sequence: CASRPLTGPSNQPQHF. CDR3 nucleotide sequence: TGTGCCAGCAGACCCCTGACAGGGCCTTCAAATCAGCCCCAGCATTTT. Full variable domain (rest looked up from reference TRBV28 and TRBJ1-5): DVKVTQSSRYLVKRTGEKVFLECVQDMDHENMFWYRQDPGLGLRLIYFSYDVKMKEKGDIPEGYSVSREKKERFSLILESASTNQTSMYLCASRPLTGPSNQPQHFGDGTRLSIL.

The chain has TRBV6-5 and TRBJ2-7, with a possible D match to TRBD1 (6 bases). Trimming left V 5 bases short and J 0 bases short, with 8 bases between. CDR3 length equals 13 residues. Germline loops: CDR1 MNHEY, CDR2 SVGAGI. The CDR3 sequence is CASSKDSSYEQYF. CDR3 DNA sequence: TGTGCCAGCAGTAAGGACAGCTCCTACGAGCAGTACTTC.